The 23 T cell receptor beta chains below all came from one sample that was sequenced in a study of T-cell reconstitution after alpha-beta-depleted transplantation in children. The authors prepared the TCRbeta library with unique molecular identifiers. MiXCR, run by TCRdb on the PCR reads, gives a single entry per CDR3 protein. The sample includes about 610,000 distinct CDR3 sequences, 20% to 30% of them seen just once. The sample here was PBMCs, taken before TCRalphabeta/CD19-depleted stem cell transplant. The receptors here all came from a boy younger than two with Wiskott-Aldrich syndrome, due to receive a stem cell transplant.

At least ten counts were recorded for this clonotype. V and J are TRBV5-1 and TRBJ2-1, with 7 bases lining up with TRBD2. V lost 1 base, J lost 4 bases, and 5 bases stayed unmatched. The CDR3 loop spans 15 amino acids. Looked up from germline, CDR1 is SGHRS and CDR2 is YFSETQ. The CDR3 region is CASSLLADLYNEQFF. The CDR3 bases are TGCGCCAGCAGCTTGCTAGCGGATTTATACAATGAGCAGTTCTTC.

V gene TRBV9 combines with J gene TRBJ2-3; the match to TRBD2 covers 10 bases. Germline CDR1 reads SGDLS; CDR2 reads YYNGEE. V lost 0 bases, J lost 4 bases, and 5 bases stayed unmatched. The CDR3 consists of 16 residues. CDR3 amino acids: CASSVGAGGLADTQYF. In DNA form, the CDR3 reads TGTGCCAGCAGCGTAGGAGCGGGAGGGCTGGCAGATACGCAGTATTTT.

The genes are TRBV7-2 and TRBJ2-1; 7 positions match TRBD2. This CDR3 contains 16 residues. J gave up 0 bases and V 6 bases, and 8 bases lay outside the gene matches. Per the germline V gene, CDR1 is SGHTA and CDR2 is FQGNSA. CDR3 sequence reads: CASRGRGFSSYNEQFF. DNA for the CDR3: TGTGCCAGCAGAGGGCGGGGGTTTAGCTCCTACAATGAGCAGTTCTTC.

This chain's CDR3 is CASSLDWRPDLAKNIQYF. DNA of the CDR3: TGTGCCAGCAGCTTAGATTGGCGCCCGGACCTAGCCAAAAACATTCAGTACTTC. The V gene is TRBV11-2, the J gene TRBJ2-4; D ambiguous. The CDR3 extends over 18 amino acids. The V end lost 0 bases, the J end lost 0 bases, and 15 bases lay between the germline ends. Germline CDR1 and CDR2: SGHAT and FQNNGV.

The rearrangement uses TRBV20-1 and TRBJ2-5; TRBD1 matches at 8 bases. The J segment lost 6 bases and the V segment lost 0 bases, leaving 9 bases of the junction unmatched. This CDR3 is built from 15 residues. Germline V CDR1 and CDR2: DFQATT, SNEGSKA (reference sequence). The CDR3 reads CSARDRAGQVQTQYF. The CDR3 DNA is TGCAGTGCTAGAGATCGGGCGGGACAGGTCCAGACCCAGTACTTC.

The V and J genes are TRBV20-1 and TRBJ2-1; D uncertain. Germline-derived CDR1 and CDR2 are DFQATT and SNEGSKA (reference sequence). Trimming took off 6 bases at V and 4 bases at J, with 10 bases between the two ends. The CDR3 covers 12 residues. The CDR3 DNA reads as TGCAGTGCGCCCGACCGGTACAATGAGCAGTTCTTC. Translating gives CSAPDRYNEQFF.

V usage is TRBV20-1 and J usage is TRBJ2-1; D is unresolved. This CDR3 spans 14 amino acids. Trimming removed 1 base from V and 6 bases from J, with 13 bases in between. Germline CDR1 is DFQATT and CDR2 is SNEGSKA (reference sequence). CDR3: CSARVSRLPNEQFF. In DNA, the CDR3 is TGCAGTGCTAGAGTGTCTAGATTACCCAATGAGCAGTTCTTC.

V and J are TRBV4-1 and TRBJ1-1, with D unclear. This CDR3 has 14 residues. Trimming pared 0 bases from V and 2 bases from J, leaving 7 bases between. Germline lookup yields CDR1 MGHRA and CDR2 YSYEKL. The CDR3: CASSQESPNTEAFF. In DNA, the CDR3 is TGCGCCAGCAGCCAAGAATCCCCTAACACTGAAGCTTTCTTT.

This clonotype was picked up a small number of times. CDR3 sequence: CASSWGQVNNEQFF. The DNA of the CDR3 is TGTGCCAGCAGCTGGGGACAGGTAAACAATGAGCAGTTCTTC. The V call is TRBV5-6, the J call TRBJ2-1; 8 nucleotides align to TRBD1. Germline lookup yields CDR1 SGHDT and CDR2 YYEEEE. V was pared by 3 bases and J by 5 bases, with 4 bases of the junction left unmatched. The CDR3 is 14 residues long.

This sequence joins TRBV20-1 and TRBJ1-5, with D possibly TRBD1 on 6 matching bases. Trimming shortened V by 0 bases and J by 11 bases, and 20 bases separated the two germline ends. Germline V gene sequence: CDR1 DFQATT, CDR2 SNEGSKA (reference sequence). The CDR3 runs to 15 residues. The CDR3 nucleotides read TGCAGTGCTAGAGAAGGAGGCAGGCTCGAGGGGGCCCAGCATTTT. As protein: CSAREGGRLEGAQHF.

The chain recombines TRBV27 with TRBJ2-7; D may be TRBD1 (5 bases). The CDR3 loop spans 14 amino acids. In germline, CDR1 is MNHEY, CDR2 SMNVEV (reference sequence). V was clipped by 6 bases and J by 3 bases, with 15 bases between them. The CDR3: CASSPFLGVYEQYF. The CDR3 DNA reads TGTGCCAGCAGCCCATTTCTAGGGGTCTACGAGCAGTACTTC.

The chain combines TRBV5-4 with TRBJ2-6; unclear D gene. The V end was cut by 2 bases, the J end by 3 bases, with 12 bases between. Per the germline V gene, CDR1 is SGHNT and CDR2 is YYREEE (reference sequence). The CDR3 is made up of 16 amino acids. In nucleotides, the CDR3 is TGTGCCAGCAGCTTTTATGGACGTGTTGGGGCCAACGTCCTGACTTTC. Translation gives CASSFYGRVGANVLTF.

The chain has TRBV6-1 and TRBJ2-2; D is perhaps TRBD1 (6 bases). The CDR3 has 16 amino acids. Trimming took off 6 bases at V and 6 bases at J, with 20 bases between the two ends. Germline CDR1 and CDR2: MNHNS and SASEGT. CDR3 protein: CASRLKRGKGAGELFF. The CDR3 nucleotides read TGTGCCAGCAGACTCAAAAGGGGAAAGGGGGCCGGGGAGCTGTTTTTT.

This clonotype was seen only a few times. This chain connects TRBV6-1 to TRBJ2-7; a weak D match, TRBD2 (5 bases). Germline CDR1 is MNHNS and CDR2 is SASEGT. This CDR3 is built from 13 residues. Trimming left V 0 bases short and J 6 bases short, with 9 bases between. In nucleotides, the CDR3 is TGTGCCAGCAGTGAAGCGCTTCGGGGCGAGCAGTACTTC. Encoded protein: CASSEALRGEQYF.

This clonotype was seen only a few times. This chain uses TRBV7-9 with TRBJ1-4; 8 bases line up with TRBD1. Germline loops: CDR1 SEHNR, CDR2 FQNEAQ (reference sequence). The CDR3 has 14 amino acids. Trimming took 5 bases from V and 8 from J; bases not matched to a gene: 7. The CDR3 nucleotides are TGTGCCAGCAGCCTCGGACAGGGTCAGGAAAAACTGTTTTTT. It codes for CASSLGQGQEKLFF.

This rearrangement joins TRBV5-1 to TRBJ2-5; 12 bases fit TRBD2. Losses at the gene ends were 7 bases for V and 5 bases for J; bases not matched to a gene: 12. The CDR3 is 16 residues long. Germline-derived CDR1 and CDR2 are SGHRS and YFSETQ. This CDR3 reads CASGPSGTSGSETQYF. DNA of the CDR3: TGCGCCAGCGGACCCTCCGGGACTAGCGGGTCCGAGACCCAGTACTTC.

This clonotype was detected a few times. The chain has TRBV12-3 or TRBV12-4 and TRBJ2-6; D gene unclear. The CDR3 sequence is 15 residues long. Trimming removed 3 bases at V and 1 base at J, with 7 bases between. CDR3 loop: CASSFVGSGANVLTF. CDR3 nucleotide sequence: TGTGCCAGCAGTTTCGTAGGATCTGGGGCCAACGTCCTGACTTTC.

This chain joins TRBV20-1 and TRBJ2-5; TRBD2 matches at 11 bases. J gave up 5 bases and V 1 base, and 6 bases lay outside the gene matches. Per the germline V gene, CDR1 is DFQATT and CDR2 is SNEGSKA (reference sequence). The CDR3 runs to 15 residues. CDR3 nucleotide sequence: TGCAGTGCTAGAGTAGTAGCGGGAGGGCTGGAGACCCAGTACTTC. Its protein product is CSARVVAGGLETQYF.

V and J are TRBV12-3 or TRBV12-4 and TRBJ1-4; 11 bases agree with TRBD1. The junction had 7 bases not matched to a gene; V was cut back by 5 bases and J by 2 bases. This CDR3 spans 17 amino acids. CDR3 coding DNA: TGTGCCAGCAGTAGACGGACAGGGGGCAGCACTAATGAAAAACTGTTTTTT. It encodes CASSRRTGGSTNEKLFF.

CDR3 nucleotides: TGTGCCATCAGTGAGTCTGCCCCGGACAGGGCCAAAAACATTCAGTACTTC. Protein sequence: CAISESAPDRAKNIQYF. The rearrangement joins TRBV10-3 to TRBJ2-4; TRBD1 aligns across 7 bases. V shed 0 bases, J shed 1 base, and the junction held 6 bases outside the gene matches. Per the germline V gene, CDR1 is ENHRY and CDR2 is SYGVKD. The CDR3 has 17 amino acids.

The V call is TRBV19, the J call TRBJ1-1; D gene ambiguous. The germline gives CDR1 LNHDA, CDR2 SQIVND (reference sequence). V lost 4 bases and J lost 0, with 12 bases in between. The CDR3 length is 15 residues. This CDR3 reads CASSTTRKLNTEAFF. The DNA of the CDR3 is TGTGCCAGTAGTACGACCAGAAAACTGAACACTGAAGCTTTCTTT.

The genes are TRBV5-1 and TRBJ2-7, with D unresolved. The CDR3 sequence is 12 residues long. Germline V gene lookup returns CDR1 SGHRS and CDR2 YFSETQ. V lost 7 bases and J lost 0, with 8 bases in between. The CDR3 bases are TGCGCCAGCCTATCTAGCTCCTACGAGCAGTACTTC. Its protein is CASLSSSYEQYF.

The gene calls are TRBV7-3 and TRBJ2-2; no clear D. The CDR3 is 15 residues long. The V end lost 1 base, the J end lost 1 base, and 7 bases lay between the germline ends. CDR1 and CDR2 from the germline V gene are SGHTA and FQGTGA. The CDR3 DNA is TGTGCCAGCAGCTTAATATCTGGGAACACCGGGGAGCTGTTTTTT. Translating it yields CASSLISGNTGELFF.